The rows below give T cell receptor beta chains drawn from one sample of a study of CD8+ T cells in alopecia areata. Clones were sequenced by immunoSEQ multiplex PCR, and TCRdb holds only the in-frame ones, with some missing. The sample has 90,000 to 150,000 clones, around 53% seen once. The source material was CD4+ T cells sorted from blood, sampled at week 4, from a patient treated with tofacitinib. The receptor source for this set is a human donor with alopecia areata. CDR3s include the opening cysteine and the closing phenylalanine or tryptophan. The D gene is left open where the match is weak. Size is omitted from some rows. Given values are once, few, many or a class for expanded clones.

len | d_gene | j_gene | v_gene | abundance | CDR3nt | CDR3aa
14 | NA | TRBJ1-2 | TRBV5-1 | NA | TGCGCCAGCAGCTTGGAAGGGATTAACTATGGCTACACCTTC | CASSLEGINYGYTF
12 | NA | TRBJ2-5 | TRBV11-2 | NA | TGTGCCAGCAGCTTTGCTAGGGAGACCCAGTACTTC | CASSFARETQYF
15 | TRBD2 | TRBJ2-3 | TRBV29-1 | NA | TGCAGCTCCTCAGGGACTAGCGGTAGCACAGATACGCAGTATTTT | CSSSGTSGSTDTQYF
13 | NA | TRBJ2-5 | TRBV12-5 | NA | TGTGCTAGTGGCACGGACGGCCTTGGGACCCAGTACTTC | CASGTDGLGTQYF
14 | TRBD1 | TRBJ1-1 | TRBV5-1 | once | TGCGCCAGCAGCTTGGCAGGGGGTCACACTGAAGCTTTCTTT | CASSLAGGHTEAFF
11 | NA | TRBJ2-7 | TRBV6-1 | NA | TGTGCCAGCACAGGTCTGCACGAGCAGTACTTC | CASTGLHEQYF
15 | NA | TRBJ2-1 | TRBV30 | NA | TGTGCCTGGAGCCCGGGGCAGGGGATAAACAATGAGCAGTTCTTC | CAWSPGQGINNEQFF
13 | NA | TRBJ1-2 | TRBV9 | NA | TGTGCCAGCAGCGTCACAGAGAACTATGGCTACACCTTC | CASSVTENYGYTF
14 | NA | TRBJ2-3 | TRBV30 | few | TGTGCCTGGAGTCGCGGTAACCTGGCAGATACGCAGTATTTT | CAWSRGNLADTQYF
16 | NA | TRBJ2-7 | TRBV29-1 | NA | TGCAGCGTTGAAGAGTTTGGGGCGATGGGTACACACGAGCAGTACTTC | CSVEEFGAMGTHEQYF
16 | TRBD2 | TRBJ2-7 | TRBV6-6 | once | TGTGCCAGCAGTGCCTCAACCCCGGTAGCGGGAGAACGGCAGTACTTC | CASSASTPVAGERQYF
14 | NA | TRBJ1-4 | TRBV6-5 | few | TGTGCCACCCGTCTGGCGGCAACTAATGAAAAACTGTTTTTT | CATRLAATNEKLFF
14 | TRBD2 | TRBJ2-3 | TRBV6-1 | NA | TGTGCCAGCAGCCGGGGGGGCCAAACAGATACGCAGTATTTT | CASSRGGQTDTQYF
15 | NA | TRBJ2-1 | TRBV2 | NA | TGTGCCAGCAGTGAAGGCCCAAGCTCCTACAATGAGCAGTTCTTC | CASSEGPSSYNEQFF
15 | NA | TRBJ1-5 | TRBV30 | NA | TGTGCCTGGAGTGCAGGGCCGGGGAGCAATCAGCCCCAGCATTTT | CAWSAGPGSNQPQHF
14 | TRBD1 | TRBJ1-2 | TRBV6-5 | NA | TGTGCCAGCCGGAGACAGGGGGCCTCCTATGGCTACACCTTC | CASRRQGASYGYTF
13 | NA | TRBJ2-7 | TRBV30 | once | TGTGCCTGGAACAGGGATCGCCCCTACGAGCAGTACTTC | CAWNRDRPYEQYF
14 | NA | TRBJ1-1 | TRBV30 | once | TGTGCCTGGAGTGTACTTACATCCCCGGGAGAAGCTTTCTTT | CAWSVLTSPGEAFF
16 | TRBD2 | TRBJ2-1 | TRBV7-3 | few | TGTGCCAGCAGCACGGTTCAGCGGGAGCGCTTGGATGAGCAGTTCTTC | CASSTVQRERLDEQFF
12 | NA | TRBJ1-5 | TRBV30 | NA | TGTGCCTGGAGTTGGGTGAATCAGCCCCAGCATTTT | CAWSWVNQPQHF
14 | TRBD1 | TRBJ2-7 | TRBV27 | NA | TGTGCCAGGTGTCGTCACAGGGGGCCTCGTGAGCAGTACTTC | CARCRHRGPREQYF
14 | NA | TRBJ1-2 | TRBV5-6 | NA | TGTGCCAGCAGCCGCGTCGGACAGCCCTATGGCTACACCTTC | CASSRVGQPYGYTF